Listed below are T cell receptor beta chains from one sample, sequenced in a study of T-cell memory formation after mild COVID-19. From the 5' RACE reads, TCRdb called clonotypes with MiXCR, one entry per CDR3 protein. The table includes around 320,000 distinct CDR3 sequences, around 27% detected once. The sequenced material came from PBMCs or a T cell subset sorted from them (not recorded which). Receptors originate from an adult woman who had mild COVID-19 (a few samples of this study predate the infection). Cell type and time point are not known. Both conserved end residues are part of each CDR3. D genes are given only for firm matches. Part of the rows lack a size; the others show once, few, many or a class for expanded clones.

j_gene	v_gene	abundance	d_gene	CDR3aa	CDR3nt
TRBJ2-3	TRBV14	few	.	CASSPAGGTDTQYF	TGTGCCAGCAGCCCGGCAGGGGGCACAGATACGCAGTATTTT
TRBJ1-2	TRBV7-2	.	.	CASSYLVYGYTF	TGTGCCAGCAGCTATTTGGTCTATGGCTACACCTTC
TRBJ1-2	TRBV12-3/TRBV12-4	few	.	CASSWGGGTGYGYTF	TGTGCCAGCAGCTGGGGGGGGGGAACCGGCTATGGCTACACCTTC
TRBJ2-3	TRBV14	.	.	CASSGRDHTDTQYF	TGTGCCAGCAGCGGCCGGGACCACACAGATACGCAGTATTTT
TRBJ2-5	TRBV6-2/TRBV6-3	.	.	CASSYFRETQYF	TGTGCCAGCAGTTACTTTCGGGAGACCCAGTACTTC
TRBJ2-7	TRBV5-1	few	.	CASSLGNPSSEQYF	TGCGCCAGCAGCTTGGGCAACCCATCCTCCGAGCAGTACTTC
TRBJ1-2	TRBV12-3/TRBV12-4	.	.	CASSLLEGENGYTF	TGTGCCAGCAGTTTACTCGAGGGGGAAAATGGCTACACCTTC
TRBJ2-5	TRBV20-1	.	.	CSARAFKTRDDYPDEETQYF	TGCAGTGCTAGAGCCTTCAAAACTAGGGACGACTACCCAGATGAAGAGACCCAGTACTTC
TRBJ2-7	TRBV6-5	.	.	CASSYGGTEQYF	TGTGCCAGCAGTTACGGAGGGACCGAGCAGTACTTC
TRBJ2-3	TRBV11-2	.	TRBD2	CASSLESGTRTDTQYF	TGTGCCAGCAGCTTAGAATCAGGGACTAGAACAGATACGCAGTATTTT
TRBJ1-1	TRBV7-8	.	.	CASSLDAANTEAFF	TGTGCCAGCAGCTTAGACGCAGCGAACACTGAAGCTTTCTTT
TRBJ2-7	TRBV2	.	.	CAGSGQVYEQYF	TGTGCCGGCAGCGGGCAGGTCTACGAGCAGTACTTC
TRBJ2-3	TRBV12-3/TRBV12-4	.	.	CADGDQNTDTQYF	TGTGCCGACGGGGACCAGAACACAGATACGCAGTATTTT
TRBJ1-1	TRBV12-3/TRBV12-4	.	.	CASSIYTEAFF	TGTGCCAGCAGTATTTACACTGAAGCTTTCTTT
TRBJ2-2	TRBV7-9	.	.	CASSPRANTGELFF	TGTGCCAGCAGCCCGAGGGCGAACACCGGGGAGCTGTTTTTT
TRBJ2-7	TRBV11-2	.	.	CASSPGPAEQYF	TGTGCCAGCAGCCCGGGACCGGCGGAGCAGTACTTC
TRBJ2-5	TRBV5-1	few	.	CASSPDTTRETQYF	TGCGCCAGCAGCCCGGACACCACCAGGGAGACCCAGTACTTC
TRBJ2-3	TRBV5-1	many	.	CASSLGGVEDTQYF	TGCGCCAGCAGCTTGGGTGGGGTAGAAGATACGCAGTATTTT
TRBJ2-1	TRBV20-1	.	TRBD2	CSARRSGSYYEQFF	TGCAGTGCTAGAAGGAGCGGGAGTTATTATGAGCAGTTCTTC
TRBJ2-2	TRBV7-3	many	TRBD1	CASSLTLITGATGELFF	TGTGCCAGCAGCCTAACCCTGATTACAGGGGCCACCGGGGAGCTGTTTTTT
TRBJ2-5	TRBV6-2/TRBV6-3	.	.	CASGGRYTQETQYF	TGTGCCAGCGGGGGCAGGTACACCCAAGAGACCCAGTACTTC
TRBJ1-1	TRBV24-1	few	TRBD1	CATRQGAGTEAFF	TGTGCCACCCGACAGGGGGCCGGAACTGAAGCTTTCTTT
TRBJ2-3	TRBV7-2	.	TRBD2	CASSLTLAATSTDTQYF	TGTGCCAGCAGCTTAACCCTAGCGGCGACTAGCACAGATACGCAGTATTTT
TRBJ1-1	TRBV9	few	.	CASGKGVGTEAFF	TGTGCCAGCGGCAAGGGGGTGGGCACTGAAGCTTTCTTT
TRBJ2-1	TRBV5-6	few	.	CASSIGTANGEQFF	TGTGCCAGCAGTATAGGGACCGCCAATGGTGAGCAGTTCTTC
TRBJ2-7	TRBV20-1	.	TRBD2	CSAELAGSSYEQYF	TGCAGTGCAGAACTAGCGGGCAGCTCCTACGAGCAGTACTTC
TRBJ2-7	TRBV7-9	.	TRBD1	CASSLRQGVYEQYF	TGTGCCAGCAGCCTCAGACAGGGCGTGTACGAGCAGTACTTC
TRBJ1-5	TRBV18	few	.	CASSPMEGRSGQPQHF	TGTGCCAGCTCACCAATGGAGGGAAGGTCGGGTCAGCCCCAGCATTTT
TRBJ2-1	TRBV6-2/TRBV6-3	.	.	CPRESSYNEQFF	TGTCCCCGGGAGAGCTCCTACAATGAGCAGTTCTTC
TRBJ2-1	TRBV18	few	.	CASSPTYRTGNEQFF	TGTGCCAGCTCACCCACTTACCGGACCGGCAATGAGCAGTTCTTC
TRBJ1-4	TRBV12-3/TRBV12-4	few	.	CASSPREGLPFF	TGTGCCAGCAGTCCCCGGGAGGGACTACCGTTTTTT
TRBJ2-5	TRBV5-6	.	.	CASSLGESQETQYF	TGTGCCAGCAGCTTGGGGGAATCGCAAGAGACCCAGTACTTC
TRBJ2-1	TRBV4-1	few	.	CASSQVTGMGYNEQFF	TGCGCCAGCAGCCAAGTAACAGGGATGGGATACAATGAGCAGTTCTTC
TRBJ1-1	TRBV12-3/TRBV12-4	.	.	CASSFGAAVGGTEAFF	TGTGCCAGCAGTTTTGGTGCAGCGGTGGGGGGCACTGAAGCTTTCTTT
TRBJ1-1	TRBV20-1	.	TRBD1	CSAKTGGYEAFF	TGCAGTGCAAAGACAGGGGGCTATGAAGCTTTCTTT
TRBJ1-5	TRBV12-3/TRBV12-4	.	.	CASSLPGGSQHF	TGTGCCAGCAGTTTACCGGGGGGGTCCCAGCATTTT
TRBJ2-3	TRBV5-5	few	TRBD2	CASSYLAGKTDTQYF	TGTGCCAGCAGCTATCTAGCGGGGAAGACAGATACGCAGTATTTT
TRBJ1-1	TRBV6-5	.	TRBD1	CASSLLPDRDGEAFF	TGTGCCAGCAGTCTCCTCCCCGACAGGGATGGGGAAGCTTTCTTT
TRBJ2-1	TRBV7-9	few	TRBD1	CASSFTTGGEFF	TGTGCCAGCAGCTTTACGACAGGGGGCGAGTTCTTC
TRBJ1-3	TRBV7-2	few	.	CASSPGIGANTIYF	TGTGCCAGCAGCCCCGGGATAGGAGCAAACACCATATATTTT
TRBJ1-2	TRBV24-1	.	.	CATSDADLSYGYTF	TGTGCCACCAGTGATGCGGACTTGTCCTATGGCTACACCTTC
TRBJ2-4	TRBV7-2	.	.	CASSPGKWGNIQYF	TGTGCCAGCAGCCCGGGGAAGTGGGGGAACATTCAGTACTTC
TRBJ2-3	TRBV7-9	few	TRBD2	CASSLASGGITDTQYF	TGTGCCAGCAGCTTAGCGAGCGGGGGGATCACAGATACGCAGTATTTT
TRBJ2-5	TRBV7-2	.	.	CASSLAGPSETQYF	TGTGCCAGCAGCTTAGCGGGGCCTTCGGAGACCCAGTACTTC
TRBJ1-6	TRBV7-2	few	.	CASSGVGGVYNSPLHF	TGTGCCAGCAGCGGCGTCGGTGGGGTCTATAATTCACCCCTCCACTTT
TRBJ2-7	TRBV7-9	.	TRBD2	CASSPGLALYSYEQYF	TGTGCCAGCAGCCCGGGACTAGCGCTTTACTCCTACGAGCAGTACTTC
TRBJ2-3	TRBV6-5	.	.	CATNYPGSADTQYF	TGTGCCACTAACTATCCGGGGTCAGCAGATACGCAGTATTTT
TRBJ1-2	TRBV27	.	.	CASSFSGYGYTF	TGTGCCAGCAGTTTCTCAGGTTACGGCTACACCTTC
TRBJ2-1	TRBV12-3/TRBV12-4	.	TRBD2	CASSLKRGGEQFF	TGTGCCAGCAGTCTTAAGCGGGGCGGGGAGCAGTTCTTC
TRBJ1-3	TRBV7-9	.	.	CASSHGQGNTIYF	TGTGCCAGCAGCCACGGACAGGGAAACACCATATATTTT
TRBJ2-1	TRBV4-1	few	TRBD2	CASSQGGGLYNEQFF	TGCGCCAGCAGCCAAGGGGGGGGACTCTACAATGAGCAGTTCTTC
TRBJ2-1	TRBV29-1	few	.	CSVGEQFF	TGCAGCGTTGGTGAGCAGTTCTTC
TRBJ2-5	TRBV7-9	few	TRBD2	CATLTSGTTQYF	TGTGCCACCCTGACTAGCGGGACGACCCAGTACTTC
TRBJ1-2	TRBV5-5	few	.	CASSLFLDGYTF	TGTGCCAGCAGCTTGTTTTTGGACGGCTACACCTTC
TRBJ2-1	TRBV14	few	TRBD2	CASSQLAGASYNEQFF	TGTGCCAGCAGCCAACTAGCGGGAGCGTCCTACAATGAGCAGTTCTTC
TRBJ1-4	TRBV29-1	.	TRBD1	CSVGAGTGNEKLFF	TGCAGCGTTGGGGCCGGGACAGGGAATGAAAAACTGTTTTTT
TRBJ1-1	TRBV6-2/TRBV6-3	few	TRBD1	CASCKQTGMGRDEAFF	TGTGCCAGCTGCAAACAGACAGGGATGGGCAGGGATGAAGCTTTCTTT
TRBJ1-2	TRBV4-3	.	.	CASSQDHRAYGYTF	TGCGCCAGCAGCCAAGATCACAGGGCCTATGGCTACACCTTC
TRBJ2-5	TRBV5-1	few	.	CASTGEGTQYF	TGCGCCAGCACCGGCGAGGGGACCCAGTACTTC
TRBJ2-7	TRBV6-5	.	.	CASSSGRVAYEQYF	TGTGCCAGCAGTTCTGGACGGGTGGCCTACGAGCAGTACTTC